Below, 17 T cell receptor beta chains from the same sample are listed, as sequenced in a study of blood T cells in healthy people across ages. Primed by a sample-barcoded 5' primer and a J-beta primer mix, a second PCR proceeded for 7 to 11 cycles. TCRdb independently ran MiXCR on the 5' RACE reads; one entry per CDR3 protein. The sample includes hundreds of thousands of distinct CDR3 sequences, 58% of them seen just once. The specimen sequenced was blood. The receptor source for this set is a man in his fifties or sixties in good health.

The chain carries TRBV5-1 and TRBJ2-4; 7 bases agree with TRBD2. The closer fit of TRBJ2-7 to the DNA end suggests the J call may be wrong. CDR3 size: 14 residues. CDR1 and CDR2 from the germline V gene are SGHRS and YFSETQ. The CDR3 sequence is CASTLGRGKNEQYF. CDR3 bases: TGCGCCAGCACCCTGGGGCGGGGGAAGAACGAGCAGTACTTC.

The rearrangement joins TRBV12-3 or TRBV12-4 to TRBJ2-3; no clear D. This CDR3 is built from 16 residues. The germline V and J ends were trimmed by 6 bases and 4 bases, with 20 bases remaining between them. The DNA of the CDR3 is TGTGCCAGCAGCCCGACTCCTTCTTCTAGTGCAGATACGCAGTATTTT. Protein product: CASSPTPSSSADTQYF.

The V and J genes are TRBV4-1 and TRBJ1-1; TRBD1 matches 9 bases. J was trimmed by 0 bases and V by 5 bases; bases with no gene match: 7. CDR3 length: 16 residues. CDR1 MGHRA and CDR2 YSYEKL come from the germline V gene. CDR3 sequence: CASSVQGAGLNTEAFF. DNA for the CDR3: TGCGCCAGCAGCGTACAGGGGGCGGGGTTGAACACTGAAGCTTTCTTT.

The table lists this clonotype with a few counts. This sequence joins TRBV10-2 and TRBJ2-7; D gene ambiguous. Germline V gene sequence: CDR1 WSHSY, CDR2 SAAADI. The CDR3 covers 13 residues. V lost 2 bases and J 2 bases, leaving 7 bases between the germline ends. The CDR3 loop reads CASSEPGAYEQYF. In DNA form, the CDR3 reads TGCGCCAGCAGTGAGCCCGGAGCCTACGAGCAGTACTTC.

This clonotype came up a few times. The genes are TRBV5-1 and TRBJ2-5; possibly TRBD2 for D (6 bases). The CDR3 is 15 amino acids. V was shortened by 6 bases and J by 5 bases, with 20 bases between the two germline ends. Germline assignment: CDR1 SGHRS and CDR2 YFSETQ. As DNA, the CDR3 is TGCGCCAGCATGTCTACAGCGGGCCTCCGGGAGACCCAGTACTTC. Translated, it gives CASMSTAGLRETQYF. Together with reference TRBV5-1 and TRBJ2-5, the CDR3 gives the full variable domain: KAGVTQTPRYLIKTRGQQVTLSCSPISGHRSVSWYQQTPGQGLQFLFEYFSETQRNKGNFPGRFSGRQFSNSRSEMNVSTLELGDSALYLCASMSTAGLRETQYFGPGTRLLVL.

The chain employs TRBV7-2 and TRBJ2-1; TRBD1 matches at 7 bases. Germline CDR1 SGHTA, CDR2 FQGNSA. This CDR3 is 14 amino acids long. Germline trimming cut 7 bases from V and 6 bases from J; bases unmatched to any gene: 9. The chain's CDR3 is CASIMNRGPNEQFF. CDR3 coding DNA: TGTGCCAGCATCATGAACAGGGGCCCCAATGAGCAGTTCTTC.

The chain joins TRBV5-1 to TRBJ2-3; D is possibly TRBD1 (6 bases). The CDR3 sequence is 14 residues long. The V end was cut by 3 bases, the J end by 2 bases, with 10 bases between. The V gene's germline CDR1 is SGHRS and CDR2 YFSETQ. The CDR3 region is CASSWGQDTDTQYF. The CDR3 nucleotides read TGCGCCAGCAGCTGGGGACAAGACACAGATACGCAGTATTTT.

The chain employs TRBV3-1 and TRBJ1-1; unclear D gene. This CDR3 contains 14 residues. Per the germline V gene, CDR1 is LGHDT and CDR2 is YNNKEL (reference sequence). Trimming shortened V by 4 bases and J by 1 base, and 10 bases separated the two germline ends. The CDR3 here is CASSPNVGNTEAFF. CDR3 coding DNA: TGTGCCAGCAGCCCGAATGTGGGGAACACTGAAGCTTTCTTT.

This chain uses TRBV5-1 with TRBJ2-7; 9 nucleotides match TRBD1. The CDR3 has 17 residues. Germline-derived CDR1 and CDR2 are SGHRS and YFSETQ. V was clipped by 0 bases and J by 2 bases; unmatched bases: 9. CDR3 in amino acids: CASSLGPRTGEAYEQYF. The CDR3 nucleotides are TGCGCCAGCAGCTTGGGCCCCCGGACAGGGGAAGCCTACGAGCAGTACTTC.

This clonotype came up once. The chain links TRBV5-1 to TRBJ2-5, with D hard to call. The better agreement between TRBJ2-7 and the DNA end casts doubt on the J call. Germline CDR1 reads SGHRS; CDR2 reads YFSETQ. The CDR3 extends over 12 amino acids. CDR3 residues: CASSSSQYEQYF. Written as DNA, the CDR3 is TGCGCCAGCAGCTCCTCACAGTACGAGCAGTACTTC.

The chain is built from TRBV24-1 and TRBJ2-5, with TRBD1 as a possible D gene (7 bases). The germline V and J ends were trimmed by 3 bases and 5 bases, with 12 bases remaining between them. The CDR3 runs to 14 residues. In germline, CDR1 is KGHDR, CDR2 SFDVKD. The CDR3 region is CATSDAGGGETQYF. CDR3 sequence (DNA): TGTGCCACCAGTGATGCAGGAGGGGGCGAGACCCAGTACTTC.

This clonotype has just a few counts. The V gene is TRBV29-1, the J gene TRBJ1-4; a possible D gene is TRBD1 (5 bases). Trimming stripped 4 bases from V and 5 bases from J, with 14 bases between. Germline CDR1 SQVTM, CDR2 ANQGSEA. The CDR3 consists of 14 residues. This chain's CDR3 is CSVVSGTGNEKLFF. DNA for the CDR3: TGCAGCGTTGTCTCCGGGACGGGAAATGAAAAACTGTTTTTT.

V gene TRBV20-1 combines with J gene TRBJ2-1; D ambiguous. TRBJ2-7 matches the DNA end more closely, so the J call is doubtful. Germline V gives CDR1 DFQATT, CDR2 SNEGSKA (reference sequence). There are 14 residues in the CDR3. CDR3 nucleotide sequence: TGCAGTGCTGACGATCGACGGGCACCAGGTGAGCAGTACTTC. Residues: CSADDRRAPGEQYF.

This chain links TRBV4-2 with TRBJ2-2; TRBD2 agrees at 11 bases. V lost 4 bases, J lost 5 bases, and 0 bases stayed unmatched. The CDR3 consists of 14 residues. Looked up from germline, CDR1 is LGHNA and CDR2 is YNFKEQ. The CDR3, as DNA: TGTGCCAGCAGCCCTAGCGGGGGGACCGGGGAGCTGTTTTTT. Translation gives CASSPSGGTGELFF.

This clonotype has just a few counts. The chain employs TRBV11-2 and TRBJ2-5; D is possibly TRBD1 or TRBD2 (5 bases each). CDR1 is SGHAT and CDR2 is FQNNGV in the germline V gene. Trimming left V 6 bases short and J 0 bases short, with 14 bases between. The CDR3 runs 15 residues. As DNA, the CDR3 is TGTGCCAGCAGACCGGGACCGAGATACCAAGAGACCCAGTACTTC. Its protein is CASRPGPRYQETQYF. The full variable domain, rest sourced from reference TRBV11-2 and TRBJ2-5, is EAGVAQSPRYKIIEKRQSVAFWCNPISGHATLYWYQQILGQGPKLLIQFQNNGVVDDSQLPKDRFSAERLKGVDSTLKIQPAKLEDSAVYLCASRPGPRYQETQYFGPGTRLLVL.

The chain employs TRBV20-1 and TRBJ1-2; tentative D call: TRBD1 (5 bases). The CDR3 is made up of 14 amino acids. Germline V gene lookup returns CDR1 DFQATT and CDR2 SNEGSKA (reference sequence). Trimming stripped 0 bases from V and 3 bases from J, with 11 bases between. The CDR3, as DNA: TGCAGTGCTAGAGATGAGGGGCGGTACTATGGCTACACCTTC. Translation gives CSARDEGRYYGYTF.

The count of this clonotype is one. The genes are TRBV11-2 and TRBJ2-5; 10 bases line up with TRBD2. Germline V gene sequence: CDR1 SGHAT, CDR2 FQNNGV. CDR3 length: 15 amino acids. After removal of 4 bases from V and 7 bases from J, the junction contained 9 bases not matched to a gene. CDR3 DNA: TGTGCCAGCAGCTCTATAGCGGGGGGAGCGGGGACCCAGTACTTC. Translated, it gives CASSSIAGGAGTQYF.